These T cell receptor beta chains were read from a single sample in a study of T-cell memory formation after mild COVID-19. MiXCR, applied by TCRdb to the 5' RACE reads, yields one record per CDR3 protein. The sample has 500,000 to 650,000 distinct CDR3 sequences, approximately 21% seen once. The specimen was PBMCs or a T cell subset sorted from them (not recorded which). These receptors were collected from an adult woman who had mild COVID-19 (a few samples of this study predate the infection). Cell type and time point are not known. Each CDR3 is given with its conserved first and last residue. Each record gives: D gene, clone size, J gene, V gene, CDR3 DNA, CDR3 protein. The D gene is left open where the match is weak. The size of a clone is reported for some rows only, either as once, few or many, or as a class for expanded clones.

>.|few|TRBJ1-2|TRBV20-1
TGCAGTGCTAGAATGGCTGGGGGGCGCGACTATGGCTACACCTTC
CSARMAGGRDYGYTF
>TRBD1|.|TRBJ2-7|TRBV11-2
TGTGCCAGCAGCTTGTACTTAGCGCCTACCGGGACAGGGGTGGACGAGCAGTACTTC
CASSLYLAPTGTGVDEQYF
>TRBD1|few|TRBJ1-2|TRBV29-1
TGCAGCGTTACGATTCGGGCCCGGACAGGGGAGTACTATGGCTACACCTTC
CSVTIRARTGEYYGYTF
>.|few|TRBJ2-7|TRBV3-1
TGTGCCAGCAGCCAAGAAGGAAGGTCTAGCACCTACGAGCAGTACTTC
CASSQEGRSSTYEQYF
>TRBD1|many|TRBJ1-1|TRBV7-9
TGTGCCAGCAGCCCGCGACAGGGGATGAACACTGAAGCTTTCTTT
CASSPRQGMNTEAFF
>.|once|TRBJ1-5|TRBV10-3
TGTGCCACCGCGCCGGCCGGAGATAGCAATCAGCCCCAGCATTTT
CATAPAGDSNQPQHF
>.|few|TRBJ2-1|TRBV7-2
TGTGCCAGCAGCCCAGGGGCCGGTAGACACAATGAGCAGTTCTTC
CASSPGAGRHNEQFF
>.|few|TRBJ1-1|TRBV6-1
TGTGCCAGCAGTGAAGCCCGGGGACCCCAGGGGAACACTGAAGCTTTCTTT
CASSEARGPQGNTEAFF
>TRBD1|.|TRBJ2-7|TRBV29-1
TGCAGCGTTAGGACAGGAGCCTACGAGCAGTACTTC
CSVRTGAYEQYF
>TRBD2|.|TRBJ2-7|TRBV20-1
TGCAGTGCTAGAGGCCTAGGGACTAGCGGGGGGGCAGGGTCCTACGAGCAGTACTTC
CSARGLGTSGGAGSYEQYF
>TRBD2|few|TRBJ2-3|TRBV7-2
TGTGCCAGCAGCTTCCTCAGCGGGGGGAGCACAGATACGCAGTATTTT
CASSFLSGGSTDTQYF
>TRBD2|.|TRBJ2-3|TRBV7-2
TGTGCCAGCAGCTCGCCCGGGACTACCACAGATACGCAGTATTTT
CASSSPGTTTDTQYF
>TRBD2|few|TRBJ2-7|TRBV27
TGTGCCAGCAGTAAACGTGGGACTAGCGGAAACTACGAGCAGTACTTC
CASSKRGTSGNYEQYF
>.|.|TRBJ1-2|TRBV27
TGTGCCAGCAGTTTGGATGCTACAGGGAGTCGGACGGGCTACACCTTC
CASSLDATGSRTGYTF
>TRBD1|.|TRBJ2-7|TRBV2
TGTGCCAGCAAGGGAGCGACAGGGGCCTACGAGCAGTACTTC
CASKGATGAYEQYF
>.|once|TRBJ1-4|TRBV10-3
TGTGCCATCAGTGAGTCGAACGGATATAATGAAAAACTGTTTTTT
CAISESNGYNEKLFF
>TRBD2|.|TRBJ2-3|TRBV12-3/TRBV12-4
TGTGCCAGCAGTTTTTCTCTGACTAGCGGGGGGCCGGTAGATACGCAGTATTTT
CASSFSLTSGGPVDTQYF
>.|few|TRBJ2-7|TRBV24-1
TGTGCCACCGCGTCGGGCAGTTCCTACGAGCAGTACTTC
CATASGSSYEQYF
>TRBD1|.|TRBJ2-1|TRBV12-3/TRBV12-4
TGTGCCAGCAGTCCTTGGGGACAGGGGGTCAATGAGCAGTTCTTC
CASSPWGQGVNEQFF
>.|.|TRBJ2-1|TRBV6-5
TGTGCCAGCAGTTACTCAATAGTGAATGAGCAGTTCTTC
CASSYSIVNEQFF
>.|.|TRBJ1-1|TRBV5-1
TGCGCCAGCAGCTGGGGTGATAAGGGGAGCACTGAAGCTTTCTTT
CASSWGDKGSTEAFF
>.|.|TRBJ2-1|TRBV6-1
TGTGCCAGCAGTGAAGCTTCCGCCGAGCTGGGAGGCAATGAGCAGTTCTTC
CASSEASAELGGNEQFF
>.|few|TRBJ2-2|TRBV12-3/TRBV12-4
TGTGCCAGCACTTCCCAGGAGCGGAATATGGCCGGGGAGCTGTTTTTT
CASTSQERNMAGELFF
>TRBD1|few|TRBJ2-7|TRBV13
TGTGCCAGCAGCCCGAGGACAGGGATCCCCTACGAGCAGTACTTC
CASSPRTGIPYEQYF
>TRBD1|many|TRBJ2-7|TRBV5-1
TGCGCCAGCAGCCGTGGTCACCGGGACAGCTCCTACGAGCAGTACTTC
CASSRGHRDSSYEQYF
>TRBD1|few|TRBJ1-1|TRBV11-2
TGTGCCAGCAGCCGTCCCGACAGGGAGAGAGCTTTCTTT
CASSRPDRERAFF
>.|.|TRBJ2-5|TRBV18
TGTGCCAGCTCACCAGCGACAAAGGAGACCCAGTACTTC
CASSPATKETQYF
>.|few|TRBJ2-3|TRBV7-8
TGTGCCAGCAGTGCTTTGCTGTTCACAGATACGCAGTATTTT
CASSALLFTDTQYF
>.|.|TRBJ1-1|TRBV4-1
TGCGCCAGCAGCCTGTGGGACCCTCCAAACACTGAAGCTTTCTTT
CASSLWDPPNTEAFF
>.|.|TRBJ2-1|TRBV20-1
TGCTTCGCCCGAAGGTACTCCTACAATGAGCAGTTCTTC
CFARRYSYNEQFF
>TRBD1|once|TRBJ1-1|TRBV6-6
TGTGCCAGCAGTTACCAGGACAGGTCTGAAGCTTTCTTT
CASSYQDRSEAFF
>TRBD1|many|TRBJ2-7|TRBV18
TGTGCCAGCAGTCCGGACAGGGGATCCTACGAGCAGTACTTC
CASSPDRGSYEQYF
>.|.|TRBJ1-1|TRBV24-1
TGTGCCACCAGTGACTCGGGACAAAGCGGGACTGAAGCTTTCTTT
CATSDSGQSGTEAFF
>.|.|TRBJ2-3|TRBV5-4
TGTGCCAGCAGCTTGGTCGAGGCAGATACGCAGTATTTT
CASSLVEADTQYF
>.|many|TRBJ2-1|TRBV11-1
TGTGCCAGCAGCTTGGGAGTTATGAATGAGCAGTTCTTC
CASSLGVMNEQFF
>.|.|TRBJ1-5|TRBV20-1
TGCAGTGCTAGAGATCCACAGAATCAGCCCCAGCATTTT
CSARDPQNQPQHF
>.|few|TRBJ2-5|TRBV27
TGTGCCAGCAGTCCCCGGGGAGAGTGGGGGGCCCAGTACTTC
CASSPRGEWGAQYF
>.|.|TRBJ1-2|TRBV20-1
TGCAGTGCTAGGGTTTCAACAGGCTCTTCTAACTATGGCTACACCTTC
CSARVSTGSSNYGYTF
>.|.|TRBJ1-1|TRBV6-5
TGTGCCAGCAGTTGGTCGGGGCGAATGAACACTGAAGCTTTCTTT
CASSWSGRMNTEAFF
>TRBD2|.|TRBJ2-7|TRBV7-9
TGTGCCAGCAGCTTAACGGGGGGGTACTACGAGCAGTACTTC
CASSLTGGYYEQYF
>TRBD2|many|TRBJ2-7|TRBV24-1
TGTGCCACCAGTGCCGGGACTAGCGGGAGAGGAGGGTACGAGCAGTACTTC
CATSAGTSGRGGYEQYF
>TRBD1|.|TRBJ2-1|TRBV12-3/TRBV12-4
TGTGCCAGCAGTTTAGCCCATACAGGGGCGGGTAGTGAGCAGTTCTTC
CASSLAHTGAGSEQFF
>.|.|TRBJ2-1|TRBV12-3/TRBV12-4
TGTGCCAGCAGCCGCGGGACCTATGACAATGAGCAGTTCTTC
CASSRGTYDNEQFF
>.|.|TRBJ2-2|TRBV2
TGTGCCAGCAGCTTTGTCGGGGACTTGGGCACCGGGGAGCTGTTTTTT
CASSFVGDLGTGELFF
>.|few|TRBJ2-7|TRBV5-1
TGCGCCAGCGGGAGTGATTCCTACGAGCAGTACTTC
CASGSDSYEQYF
>.|.|TRBJ2-2|TRBV12-3/TRBV12-4
TGTGCCAGCAGCCGACGCTCCGGGCCTCGACTGGCCGGGGAGCTGTTTTTT
CASSRRSGPRLAGELFF
>.|few|TRBJ2-2|TRBV7-9
TGTGCCAGCAGGCAGGGTCGGGACACCGGGGAGCTGTTTTTT
CASRQGRDTGELFF
>.|many|TRBJ2-3|TRBV12-3/TRBV12-4
TGTGCCAGCAGTTTAGATGTGGGGGTGTCGGATACGCAGTATTTT
CASSLDVGVSDTQYF
>.|.|TRBJ1-5|TRBV19
TGTGCCAGTAGTATCTGGGCGAATAGCAATCAGCCCCAGCATTTT
CASSIWANSNQPQHF
>.|few|TRBJ1-1|TRBV20-1
TGCAGTGCTAGAATTCTGACAGAGAACACTGAAGCTTTCTTT
CSARILTENTEAFF
>TRBD1|few|TRBJ1-6|TRBV7-2
TGTGCCAGCAGCTTAGAGGGGGGGACAGGGGGGCATTCACCCCTCCACTTT
CASSLEGGTGGHSPLHF
>.|.|TRBJ1-2|TRBV29-1
TGCAGCGTTGAGCGGGGAGGGGCCGGCTACACCTTC
CSVERGGAGYTF
>TRBD2|.|TRBJ2-1|TRBV30
TGTGCCTGGAGTCGAACCAGAACTAGCGGGGGGGCCCGCTCCTACAATGAGCAGTTCTTC
CAWSRTRTSGGARSYNEQFF
>TRBD1|few|TRBJ2-3|TRBV29-1
TGCAGCGTTTGGACAGGGCTGGGCACAGATACGCAGTATTTT
CSVWTGLGTDTQYF
>.|few|TRBJ1-1|TRBV4-2
TGTGCCAGCAGCCGAGGGGGACGGGGTACTGAAGCTTTCTTT
CASSRGGRGTEAFF
>TRBD2|.|TRBJ2-1|TRBV12-3/TRBV12-4
TGTGCCAGCAGTTCCTGGACTAGCGGGAGTATTCTATCGCAGTTCTTC
CASSSWTSGSILSQFF